These 30 T cell receptor beta chains originate from one sample sequenced in a study of T cells in Graves' hyperthyroidism and ophthalmopathy. Amplification of TCR beta CDR3 regions was performed using RNA transcripts as template. Primed by the HTBI set, a first-round RT-PCR was run on the TCR CDR3. TCRdb re-called the multiplex PCR reads through MiXCR, storing one row per CDR3 protein. The sample consists of approximately 600,000 distinct CDR3 sequences, under 25% of them appearing once. Source material: blood. These receptors came from a man aged 25 to 40 with Graves' ophthalmopathy.

This clonotype was found a few times. The J gene is TRBJ2-5, the V gene TRBV4-1; D perhaps matches TRBD1 (5 bases). Trimming left V 4 bases short and J 1 base short, with 7 bases between. The length of the CDR3 is 13 residues. Germline CDR1 MGHRA, CDR2 YSYEKL. The CDR3 protein is CASSPRAQETQYF. The CDR3 nucleotides read TGCGCCAGCAGCCCCAGGGCCCAAGAGACCCAGTACTTC.

This clonotype was counted many times. V gene TRBV20-1 combines with J gene TRBJ2-7; the D is unclear. Germline lookup yields CDR1 DFQATT and CDR2 SNEGSKA (reference sequence). With 0 bases removed from V and 5 bases from J, the gap between germline ends came to 11 bases. This CDR3 spans 13 amino acids. The DNA for the CDR3 is TGCAGTGCTAGAGACGATCCGTCCGACGAGCAGTACTTC. Protein sequence: CSARDDPSDEQYF.

This clonotype was counted only a few times. The chain is built from TRBV2 and TRBJ2-5; the D is unclear. There are 16 residues in the CDR3. V was trimmed by 1 base and J by 4 bases, leaving 16 bases between them. Germline V gene lookup returns CDR1 SNHLY and CDR2 FYNNEI. CDR3 DNA: TGTGCCAGCAGTGAAGTCGTCTACCCCACGGGAGAGACCCAGTACTTC. Encoded protein: CASSEVVYPTGETQYF. Based on the CDR3 plus reference TRBV2 and TRBJ2-5, the full variable domain is EPEVTQTPSHQVTQMGQEVILRCVPISNHLYFYWYRQILGQKVEFLVSFYNNEISEKSEIFDDQFSVERPDGSNFTLKIRSTKLEDSAMYFCASSEVVYPTGETQYFGPGTRLLVL.

This clonotype was counted at least ten times. The V gene is TRBV2, the J gene TRBJ1-2; 9 nucleotides align to TRBD1. This CDR3 has 17 amino acids. Germline V gene lookup returns CDR1 SNHLY and CDR2 FYNNEI. Germline trimming cut 9 bases from V and 5 bases from J; bases unmatched to any gene: 19. In DNA form, the CDR3 reads TGTGCCAGAAGGGGACCCCCGGACGCGGACAGGGGATATGGCTACACCTTC. Amino acid sequence: CARRGPPDADRGYGYTF.

This clonotype has ten or more counts. The chain employs TRBV28 and TRBJ2-5; TRBD2 aligns across 16 bases. The CDR3 runs 18 residues. Unmatched junction bases numbered 16, after V lost 10 bases and J lost 5 bases. Germline V gives CDR1 MDHEN, CDR2 SYDVKM. The CDR3 here is CATIPGLAGGPIWETQYF. The DNA of the CDR3 is TGTGCCACCATTCCGGGACTAGCGGGAGGGCCGATATGGGAGACCCAGTACTTC.

This clonotype was counted many times. The chain uses TRBV7-2 and TRBJ2-3; a weak D match, TRBD2 (6 bases). V lost 4 bases, J lost 2 bases, and 19 bases lay in between. Germline V gives CDR1 SGHTA, CDR2 FQGNSA. CDR3 size: 17 residues. This CDR3 reads CASSSNPGLLNTDTQYF. The DNA of the CDR3 is TGTGCCAGCAGCTCAAATCCGGGACTGCTCAACACAGATACGCAGTATTTT.

The table lists this clonotype with many counts. The V call is TRBV5-1, the J call TRBJ2-7; 8 nucleotides align to TRBD1. Unmatched junction bases numbered 10, after V lost 4 bases and J lost 7 bases. The CDR3 loop spans 14 amino acids. Germline CDR1 is SGHRS and CDR2 is YFSETQ. The DNA for the CDR3 is TGCGCCAGCAGCCCCCGGGACAGGTCCTCAGAGCAGTACTTC. Translated: CASSPRDRSSEQYF.

This clonotype came up many times. The chain uses TRBV11-2 and TRBJ2-3; D uncertain. V dropped 5 bases and J dropped 5 bases, with 14 bases sitting between them. The CDR3 is 14 residues long. CDR1 SGHAT and CDR2 FQNNGV come from the germline V gene. The chain's CDR3 is CASSPLGKEDTQYF. In nucleotides, the CDR3 is TGTGCCAGCAGCCCCCTAGGGAAGGAAGATACGCAGTATTTT.

The sample holds a few counts of this clonotype. In DNA form, the CDR3 reads TGCGCCAGCAGCCCCGGACTAGCGGAAATCCTAAGCACAGATACGCAGTATTTT. Protein product: CASSPGLAEILSTDTQYF. The chain couples TRBV4-3 to TRBJ2-3, with 10 bases fitting TRBD2. The V segment lost 4 bases and the J segment 0 bases; nucleotides outside the gene matches: 10. There are 18 residues in the CDR3. CDR1 LGHNA and CDR2 YSLEER come from the germline V gene.

The rearrangement uses TRBV4-1 and TRBJ2-6; D call uncertain. Germline CDR1 MGHRA, CDR2 YSYEKL. CDR3 length equals 15 residues. V lost 2 bases, J lost 3 bases, and 8 bases lay in between. CDR3 amino acids: CASSQSHGGANVLTF. CDR3 sequence (DNA): TGCGCCAGCAGCCAAAGCCACGGTGGGGCCAACGTCCTGACTTTC.

This clonotype was seen more than once but under ten times. The chain is built from TRBV28 and TRBJ2-3; D remains unclear. Germline CDR1 and CDR2: MDHEN and SYDVKM. The CDR3 spans 16 residues. The V end lost 2 bases, the J end lost 5 bases, and 17 bases lay between the germline ends. In DNA form, the CDR3 reads TGTGCCAGCAGTTTAAGAGACCCCCCCCCTCAAGATACGCAGTATTTT. It is translated as CASSLRDPPPQDTQYF. The whole variable domain, filled in from reference TRBV28 and TRBJ2-3, reads DVKVTQSSRYLVKRTGEKVFLECVQDMDHENMFWYRQDPGLGLRLIYFSYDVKMKEKGDIPEGYSVSREKKERFSLILESASTNQTSMYLCASSLRDPPPQDTQYFGPGTRLTVL.

This clonotype turned up a few times. The chain is built from TRBV12-3 or TRBV12-4 and TRBJ2-3, with TRBD1 as a possible D gene (5 bases). V lost 3 bases, J lost 4 bases, and 11 bases lay in between. The CDR3 runs 14 residues. CDR3 sequence reads: CASSFQWGPDTQYF. In DNA, the CDR3 is TGTGCCAGCAGTTTTCAATGGGGCCCAGATACGCAGTATTTT.

This chain joins TRBV19 and TRBJ2-1; maybe TRBD2 (6 bases). The V gene lost 5 bases and the J gene lost 5 bases, with 16 bases spanning the gap. CDR1 is LNHDA and CDR2 is SQIVND in the germline V gene (reference sequence). The length of the CDR3 is 15 residues. The CDR3, as DNA: TGTGCCAGTAGTGGGAGGACTTCGGGCCACAATGAGCAGTTCTTC. This sequence encodes CASSGRTSGHNEQFF.

This clonotype was seen many times. The chain employs TRBV6-1 and TRBJ1-2, with D possibly TRBD1 on 6 matching bases. CDR3 length equals 13 residues. Germline CDR1 is MNHNS and CDR2 is SASEGT. Deletions cut 11 bases from V and 4 bases from J, with 17 bases between. CDR3 in DNA: TGTGCCTACTGGACAGATTCGGGCTATGGCTACACCTTC. It is translated as CAYWTDSGYGYTF.

J is TRBJ1-1 and V is TRBV4-1; D remains unclear. Germline CDR1 reads MGHRA; CDR2 reads YSYEKL. This CDR3 has 14 amino acids. V was cut by 1 base and J by 0 bases, with 6 bases left in between. As DNA, the CDR3 is TGCGCCAGCAGCCAAGTATGGTTGAACACTGAAGCTTTCTTT. It is translated as CASSQVWLNTEAFF.

This clonotype was seen many times. The chain recombines TRBV12-3 or TRBV12-4 with TRBJ2-7; 9 bases are a match to TRBD2. The trim removed 3 bases at V and 5 bases at J, leaving 5 bases unmatched. The CDR3 runs 14 residues. CDR3 bases: TGTGCCAGCAGTTTGTCTAGCGGGAACAACGAGCAGTACTTC. It yields the protein CASSLSSGNNEQYF.

The sample holds many counts of this clonotype. The V gene is TRBV7-9, the J gene TRBJ2-3; D might be TRBD2 (6 bases). The CDR3 length is 16 residues. Germline CDR1 SEHNR, CDR2 FQNEAQ (reference sequence). The V end was cut by 2 bases, the J end by 4 bases, with 16 bases between. Here the CDR3 reads CASSLFYGSGSDTQYF. The CDR3, as DNA: TGTGCCAGCAGCTTATTCTACGGGAGCGGATCAGATACGCAGTATTTT.

The chain joins TRBV20-1 to TRBJ2-2; no clear D gene. V shed 3 bases and J shed 1 base, with 3 bases lying between them. Germline assignment: CDR1 DFQATT and CDR2 SNEGSKA (reference sequence). The CDR3 is made up of 12 amino acids. In nucleotides, the CDR3 is TGCAGTGCTAGTAGGAACACCGGGGAGCTGTTTTTT. It specifies CSASRNTGELFF.

This clonotype occurred many times. The rearrangement uses TRBV28 and TRBJ2-7, with D possibly being TRBD1 or TRBD2 (5 bases each). The V end lost 5 bases, the J end lost 3 bases, and 17 bases lay between the germline ends. From germline, CDR1 is MDHEN and CDR2 SYDVKM. This CDR3 region has 15 residues. CDR3 in amino acids: CASSTPGTANYEQYF. CDR3 coding DNA: TGTGCCAGCAGTACCCCCGGGACCGCAAACTACGAGCAGTACTTC.

The rearrangement joins TRBV20-1 to TRBJ1-2, with D possibly being TRBD1 (5 bases). Germline V lookup: CDR1 DFQATT, CDR2 SNEGSKA (reference sequence). The V end lost 2 bases, the J end lost 5 bases, and 9 bases lay between the germline ends. This CDR3 has 12 amino acids. The CDR3 DNA reads TGCAGTGCTAGATTTCAGGGTTATGGCTACACCTTC. Protein product: CSARFQGYGYTF.

Many counts were recorded for this clonotype. The chain employs TRBV5-1 and TRBJ2-1, with D uncertain. The CDR3 runs to 14 residues. Germline-derived CDR1 and CDR2 are SGHRS and YFSETQ. V was clipped by 0 bases and J by 3 bases, with 7 bases between them. CDR3 nucleotides: TGCGCCAGCAGCTTGGACTACCACTACAATGAGCAGTTCTTC. Translating gives CASSLDYHYNEQFF.

This clonotype has ten or more counts. The chain joins TRBV12-3 or TRBV12-4 to TRBJ2-2; TRBD2 is a possible D gene (6 bases). The CDR3 has 15 amino acids. Trimming removed 3 bases at V and 4 bases at J, with 12 bases between. CDR3 sequence (DNA): TGTGCCAGCAGTTTGCGGGGAAAGGGCACCGGGGAGCTGTTTTTT. Translating it yields CASSLRGKGTGELFF.

Ten or more counts support this clonotype. The chain recombines TRBV30 with TRBJ1-1; 8 positions agree with TRBD1. The J segment lost 1 base and the V segment lost 5 bases, leaving 6 bases of the junction unmatched. The CDR3 contains 14 residues. CDR1 GTSNPN and CDR2 SVGIG come from the germline V gene (reference sequence). The CDR3 spells CAWDAGTGNTEAFF. The CDR3 coding sequence is TGTGCCTGGGATGCCGGGACAGGGAACACTGAAGCTTTCTTT.

This clonotype has ten or more counts. This chain connects TRBV5-1 to TRBJ1-2, with D possibly matching TRBD1 (6 bases). The V gene's germline CDR1 is SGHRS and CDR2 YFSETQ. This CDR3 has 16 amino acids. V lost 4 bases to trimming and J lost 0 bases, with 16 bases between them. CDR3 sequence: CASSPRGGRANYGYTF. The CDR3 DNA reads TGCGCCAGCAGCCCTCGGGGGGGCAGAGCTAACTATGGCTACACCTTC.

The sample holds many counts of this clonotype. V is TRBV6-1 and J is TRBJ1-4; 10 bases are shared with TRBD1. This CDR3 is built from 14 residues. The V gene end was trimmed by 7 bases and the J gene end by 6 bases; junction bases not matched to a gene: 5. The germline gives CDR1 MNHNS, CDR2 SASEGT. The CDR3 DNA is TGTGCCAGCAAAGGGACAGGGGAGGATGAAAAACTGTTTTTT. Translation gives CASKGTGEDEKLFF.

This clonotype was counted a few times. This chain's CDR3 is CASSAWDGGTDTQYF. CDR3 bases: TGTGCCAGCAGCGCATGGGACGGGGGCACAGATACGCAGTATTTT. The chain couples TRBV9 to TRBJ2-3; the D call may be TRBD1 or TRBD2 (5 bases each). Germline V gene sequence: CDR1 SGDLS, CDR2 YYNGEE. The CDR3 length is 15 residues. V gave up 3 bases and J gave up 1 base, with 12 bases separating them.

This clonotype has more than one count but fewer than ten. The gene calls are TRBV20-1 and TRBJ2-7; D remains unclear. V lost 4 bases and J 5 bases, leaving 9 bases between the germline ends. The CDR3 loop spans 11 amino acids. CDR1 and CDR2 from the germline V gene are DFQATT and SNEGSKA (reference sequence). The CDR3 DNA sequence: TGCAGTGCTAATGTGGTAGACGAGCAGTACTTC. Residues: CSANVVDEQYF.

The CDR3 DNA follows: TGTGCCACCCGGACTAGCGGGAGCTACAATGAGCAGTTCTTC. Amino acids: CATRTSGSYNEQFF. This chain uses TRBV19 with TRBJ2-1; the match to TRBD2 covers 13 bases. The CDR3 spans 14 residues. Germline CDR1 reads LNHDA; CDR2 reads SQIVND (reference sequence). The ends lost 10 bases at V and 3 bases at J; junction bases unmatched: 3.

This clonotype was observed a few times. The chain couples TRBV28 to TRBJ1-3; D might be TRBD1 (5 bases). Germline-derived CDR1 and CDR2 are MDHEN and SYDVKM. The CDR3 contains 14 residues. Trimming stripped 5 bases from V and 5 bases from J, with 13 bases between. The DNA for the CDR3 is TGTGCCAGCAGTCCTCCGGGGGAAAGAAACACCATATATTTT. As protein: CASSPPGERNTIYF.

This clonotype was counted a few times. The gene calls are TRBV15 and TRBJ1-3; the D is unclear. The V end lost 1 base, the J end lost 2 bases, and 0 bases lay between the germline ends. CDR3 length equals 12 residues. CDR1 is LNHNV, CDR2 YYDKDF, per germline (reference sequence). This chain's CDR3 is CATSRAGNTIYF. CDR3 nucleotides: TGTGCCACCAGCAGAGCTGGAAACACCATATATTTT.